These T cell receptor beta chains were read from a single sample in a study of identical twins. MiXCR, run by TCRdb on the 5' RACE reads, gives a single entry per CDR3 protein. The sample has around 1.7 million distinct CDR3 sequences, 25% to 35% seen once. Sequenced input: cord blood. These receptors all stem from a newborn girl in good health. CDR3s include the opening cysteine and the closing phenylalanine or tryptophan. The order of the fields is D gene, clone size, J gene, V gene, CDR3 protein, CDR3 DNA. D genes are given only for firm matches. The listing skips clone size in some rows; elsewhere it reads once, few, many or a size class.

. few TRBJ1-2 TRBV29-1 CSAQGRQCGYTF TGCAGCGCTCAAGGACGCCAATGTGGCTACACCTTC
TRBD2 few TRBJ2-3 TRBV7-2 CASSFELAGGDTQYF TGTGCCAGCAGCTTTGAGTTAGCGGGGGGAGATACGCAGTATTTT
TRBD2 . TRBJ2-1 TRBV6-1 CASSQIRTSEQFF TGTGCCAGCAGTCAGATTAGGACTAGTGAGCAGTTCTTC
. . TRBJ1-4 TRBV29-1 CSGRWRDEKLFF TGCAGCGGCAGGTGGCGGGATGAAAAACTGTTTTTT
. . TRBJ1-2 TRBV25-1 CANSEAGGGGYTF TGTGCCAACAGTGAAGCGGGGGGCGGTGGCTACACCTTC
. few TRBJ1-5 TRBV29-1 CSVEGEGDQPQHF TGCAGCGTTGAAGGGGAGGGAGATCAGCCCCAGCATTTT
. many TRBJ2-7 TRBV10-3 CAISDGSSSYEQYF TGTGCCATCAGTGATGGATCCTCTTCCTACGAGCAGTACTTC
. . TRBJ2-2 TRBV7-9 CASSLAWANPGELFF TGTGCCAGCAGCTTAGCGTGGGCAAATCCCGGGGAGCTGTTTTTT
. . TRBJ2-7 TRBV3-1 CASSQGTPSYNEQYF TGTGCCAGCAGCCAAGGCACCCCCTCCTACAATGAGCAGTACTTC
TRBD2 few TRBJ2-1 TRBV27 CASSGGLGRQNEQFF TGTGCCAGCAGTGGGGGACTAGGTCGGCAGAATGAGCAGTTCTTC
. few TRBJ2-5 TRBV5-1 CASRGNNEQYF TGCGCCAGCAGGGGAAACAATGAGCAGTACTTC
. . TRBJ2-1 TRBV6-5 CASSLGHNSYNEQFF TGTGCCAGCAGCCTAGGACATAACTCCTACAATGAGCAGTTCTTC
. . TRBJ2-3 TRBV12-3/TRBV12-4 CASSFGALDMQYF TGTGCCAGCAGTTTCGGGGCCCTAGATATGCAGTATTTT
. . TRBJ1-5 TRBV14 CASSQAFLGDGHSGSIQPQHF TGTGCCAGCAGCCAAGCCTTTTTGGGGGACGGCCATTCAGGGAGCATTCAGCCCCAGCATTTT
. . TRBJ1-2 TRBV10-3 CAISNVQGNYGYTF TGTGCCATCAGCAATGTACAGGGAAACTATGGCTACACCTTC
TRBD2 . TRBJ2-3 TRBV7-2 CASSLAPGTSGEGTQYF TGTGCCAGCAGCTTAGCCCCCGGGACTAGCGGAGAGGGGACGCAGTATTTT
. . TRBJ2-7 TRBV11-2 CASSRRSWEQYF TGTGCCAGCAGCCGGCGGTCGTGGGAGCAGTACTTC
. few TRBJ2-1 TRBV5-1 CASTPTGMAYNEQFF TGCGCCAGCACCCCAACAGGGATGGCCTACAATGAGCAGTTCTTC
TRBD2 . TRBJ2-1 TRBV20-1 CSARVGTSGGYTEQFF TGCAGTGCTAGGGTTGGGACTAGCGGGGGGTATACTGAGCAGTTCTTC
TRBD2 few TRBJ2-7 TRBV10-3 CAISFKAQTSAYEQYF TGTGCCATCAGTTTCAAAGCTCAGACTAGCGCCTACGAGCAGTACTTC
. . TRBJ2-5 TRBV20-1 CSARDRQAQETQYF TGCAGTGCTAGAGACCGACAAGCTCAAGAGACCCAGTACTTC
. many TRBJ2-1 TRBV7-9 CASRYLATLGSLSSYNEQFF TGTGCCAGCAGGTACCTCGCCACGTTGGGGAGCCTCAGCTCCTACAATGAGCAGTTCTTC
TRBD2 . TRBJ2-7 TRBV2 CASRALAEFYEQYF TGTGCCAGCAGAGCCCTAGCGGAGTTCTACGAGCAGTACTTC
TRBD1 . TRBJ1-5 TRBV20-1 CSAFDTRGRNQPQHF TGCAGTGCTTTTGATACCAGGGGGCGAAATCAGCCCCAGCATTTT
TRBD1 . TRBJ1-2 TRBV6-6 CASRPGQGALENYGYTF TGTGCCAGCAGACCCGGACAGGGGGCATTGGAAAATTATGGCTACACCTTC
TRBD2 few TRBJ2-1 TRBV7-2 CASSFVSGDPFGQFF TGTGCCAGCAGCTTTGTTAGCGGGGACCCTTTTGGGCAGTTCTTC
TRBD1 . TRBJ1-4 TRBV9 CASSVGQGFEKLFF TGTGCCAGCAGCGTTGGACAGGGGTTCGAAAAACTGTTTTTT
TRBD2 . TRBJ2-3 TRBV5-8 CASSFSGRALGDTRYF TGTGCCAGCAGCTTTAGCGGGAGGGCCCTTGGAGATACGCGGTATTTT
. . TRBJ2-7 TRBV11-2 CASRTNRFNEQYF TGTGCCAGCAGAACGAACAGGTTCAACGAGCAGTACTTC
. . TRBJ2-3 TRBV25-1 CASSESPGATDTQYF TGTGCCAGCAGTGAATCCCCGGGAGCCACAGATACGCAGTATTTT
. many TRBJ2-3 TRBV20-1 CSDMTSRGDTQYF TGCAGTGACATGACTAGTCGAGGGGATACGCAGTATTTT
. few TRBJ2-7 TRBV3-1 CASSQSAGLSYEQYF TGTGCCAGCAGCCAGTCGGCGGGACTCTCCTACGAGCAGTACTTC
. . TRBJ2-7 TRBV5-5 CASSPTAFYEQYF TGTGCCAGCAGCCCGACAGCGTTCTACGAGCAGTACTTC
. . TRBJ1-1 TRBV20-1 CSARDLRGWGDGLNTEAFF TGCAGTGCTAGAGATCTGAGGGGGTGGGGGGACGGTTTGAACACTGAAGCTTTCTTT
TRBD2 few TRBJ2-1 TRBV3-1 CASSQVLGLAGGGHNEQFF TGTGCCAGCAGCCAAGTTTTAGGACTAGCGGGAGGTGGACACAATGAGCAGTTCTTC
. . TRBJ1-2 TRBV7-2 CASSSHRDGGYTF TGTGCCAGCAGTTCTCACAGGGATGGTGGCTACACCTTC
. many TRBJ2-7 TRBV2 CASSGQTNYEQYF TGTGCCAGCAGTGGACAGACAAACTACGAGCAGTACTTC
. few TRBJ1-2 TRBV6-6 CASIKPGGEANYGYTF TGTGCCAGCATCAAACCGGGGGGGGAGGCTAACTATGGCTACACCTTC
TRBD1 . TRBJ1-2 TRBV27 CASSYGQGSYGCTF TGTGCCAGCAGTTATGGACAGGGAAGCTATGGCTGCACCTTC
TRBD2 few TRBJ2-1 TRBV20-1 CSAPTPGLAGNEQFF TGCAGTGCTCCTACCCCGGGACTAGCAGGCAATGAGCAGTTCTTC
. . TRBJ1-2 TRBV11-2 CASSLEPQGGYTF TGTGCCAGCAGCTTAGAGCCTCAGGGGGGCTACACCTTC
. . TRBJ2-3 TRBV13 CASSSLLSRGATDTQYF TGTGCCAGCAGCTCCTTACTGTCCCGGGGGGCCACAGATACGCAGTATTTT
TRBD2 . TRBJ2-3 TRBV5-1 CASRRVSSGSEADTDTQYF TGCGCCAGCAGACGAGTATCTAGCGGGAGTGAGGCGGACACAGATACGCAGTATTTT
TRBD2 . TRBJ2-5 TRBV2 CASSVASGAYNEQYF TGTGCCAGCAGTGTCGCTAGCGGGGCTTACAATGAGCAGTACTTC
TRBD2 . TRBJ2-7 TRBV9 CASSVESGSGYEQYF TGTGCCAGCAGCGTAGAGAGCGGGAGTGGTTACGAGCAGTACTTC
. many TRBJ2-7 TRBV6-5 CASSYSSGGASYEQYF TGTGCCAGCAGTTACTCGAGCGGCGGAGCTTCCTACGAGCAGTACTTC